Given below is one T cell receptor (beta chain) in context. Its antigen is unidentified. Libraries were prepared by immunoSEQ multiplex PCR; TCRdb keeps only in-frame clonotypes and omits some of them. Of some 96,000 clones listed, about 79% were seen once; the top ten hold more than 1.2%. The CDR3 covers 14 residues. V gave up 1 base and J gave up 6 bases, with 12 bases separating them. Germline lookup yields CDR1 MNHEY and CDR2 SVGAGI. The data stem from a study of OX40 agonist ivuxolimab in advanced cancers. Study in general: The eligibility criteria allowed prior anti-PD-1, anti-PD-L1 or anti-CTLA-4 therapy, and 40% had some.

General observations from the study: Low normalized T-cell clonal expansion also characterized some of the nonresponders.

The sample in question was CD4+ or CD8+ T cells sorted from blood, obtained in a trial of the OX40 agonist ivuxolimab. The V and J genes are TRBV6-5 and TRBJ1-1, with D hard to call. The source is an adult with an advanced solid tumor such as melanoma, head and neck, liver or kidney cancer. CDR3 sequence reads: CASSYLVTGPEAFF. CDR3 bases: TGTGCCAGCAGTTACTTGGTGACCGGGCCTGAAGCTTTCTTT.